Below are 23 T cell receptor beta chains sequenced from a single sample in a study of T cell changes during pregnancy in multiple sclerosis. The data were produced by immunoSEQ multiplex PCR, yet TCRdb's version contains in-frame clones alone and is incomplete. Of tens of thousands of clones in the sample, 88% were seen once. Material: CD4+ T cells from peripheral blood mononuclear cells, obtained in the first trimester of pregnancy. The receptor source for this set is a female donor in good health, enrolled as a control in a pregnancy study.

The chain carries TRBV7-2 and TRBJ2-1; TRBD2 might be the D (5 bases). Germline assignment: CDR1 SGHTA and CDR2 FQGNSA. V lost 1 base to trimming and J lost 3 bases, with 10 bases between them. The CDR3 is made up of 15 amino acids. The CDR3 here is CASSLESGLYNEQFF. The CDR3 DNA reads TGTGCCAGCAGCTTAGAGAGCGGCCTCTACAATGAGCAGTTCTTC. Full variable domain (remainder filled in from reference TRBV7-2 and TRBJ2-1): GAGVSQSPSNKVTEKGKDVELRCDPISGHTALYWYRQSLGQGLEFLIYFQGNSAPDKSGLPSDRFSAERTGGSVSTLTIQRTQQEDSAVYLCASSLESGLYNEQFFGPGTRLTVL.

The rearrangement links TRBV10-3 to TRBJ2-5; tentative D call: TRBD1 (5 bases). Trimming pared 3 bases from V and 5 bases from J, leaving 16 bases between. Germline V gene lookup returns CDR1 ENHRY and CDR2 SYGVKD. The CDR3 is 15 residues long. CDR3 sequence (DNA): TGTGCCATCAGTGATTTCCTCCGTGGGGCTGAGACCCAGTACTTC. Its protein is CAISDFLRGAETQYF.

This chain joins TRBV19 and TRBJ1-2; 8 bases match TRBD1. Germline trimming cut 3 bases from V and 2 bases from J; bases unmatched to any gene: 5. Germline lookup yields CDR1 LNHDA and CDR2 SQIVND (reference sequence). The CDR3 consists of 15 residues. The CDR3 loop reads CASSIGDRRNYGYTF. DNA for the CDR3: TGTGCCAGTAGTATCGGGGACAGGCGAAACTATGGCTACACCTTC.

The chain joins TRBV7-9 to TRBJ1-1; 9 bases line up with TRBD1. After removal of 5 bases from V and 2 bases from J, the junction contained 6 bases not matched to a gene. Germline lookup yields CDR1 SEHNR and CDR2 FQNEAQ (reference sequence). The CDR3 extends over 15 amino acids. CDR3 in amino acids: CASSMDRGINTEAFF. The CDR3, as DNA: TGTGCCAGCAGCATGGACAGGGGCATCAACACTGAAGCTTTCTTT.

The chain couples TRBV5-1 to TRBJ2-1; D gene uncertain. Trimming shortened V by 0 bases and J by 0 bases, and 7 bases separated the two germline ends. The germline V gene has CDR1 SGHRS and CDR2 YFSETQ. This CDR3 comprises 15 residues. This CDR3 is CASSLAEISYNEQFF. CDR3 DNA sequence: TGCGCCAGCAGCTTGGCCGAGATCTCCTACAATGAGCAGTTCTTC.

The chain has TRBV7-9 and TRBJ1-1; D may be TRBD1 (5 bases). This CDR3 contains 15 residues. The V and J ends lost 4 bases and 0 bases respectively, with 12 bases between them. The germline CDR1 and CDR2 sequences are SEHNR and FQNEAQ (reference sequence). CDR3 loop: CASSSGGGLNTEAFF. CDR3 DNA sequence: TGTGCCAGCAGCTCCGGGGGGGGGTTGAACACTGAAGCTTTCTTT.

The chain has TRBV29-1 and TRBJ2-5; D is perhaps TRBD2 (5 bases). V lost 6 bases and J 2 bases, leaving 16 bases between the germline ends. This CDR3 has 14 amino acids. The germline CDR1 and CDR2 sequences are SQVTM and ANQGSEA. CDR3 coding DNA: TGCAGCGTCCTCACCTCGCAGCGGCAAGAGACCCAGTACTTC. It specifies CSVLTSQRQETQYF.

There are a few counts of this clone. The chain couples TRBV2 to TRBJ1-6; D is possibly TRBD1 (5 bases). Trimming stripped 4 bases from V and 5 bases from J, with 9 bases between. The CDR3 runs to 14 residues. Germline V gives CDR1 SNHLY, CDR2 FYNNEI. In nucleotides, the CDR3 is TGTGCCAGCAGTGCGACAGCGAATAATTCACCCCTCCACTTT. Translation gives CASSATANNSPLHF.

The rearrangement links TRBV4-1 to TRBJ1-1; TRBD1 matches at 8 bases. From germline, CDR1 is MGHRA and CDR2 YSYEKL. Trimming removed 6 bases from V and 1 base from J; junction bases left unmatched: 4. There are 14 residues in the CDR3. The CDR3 DNA reads as TGCGCCAGCAGAGCGGGACAGGCGAACACTGAAGCTTTCTTT. This sequence encodes CASRAGQANTEAFF.

The chain combines TRBV6-1 with TRBJ2-7, with 10 bases lining up with TRBD1. V lost 4 bases to trimming and J lost 3 bases; unmatched junction nucleotides: 6. This CDR3 is 15 amino acids long. Germline V gives CDR1 MNHNS, CDR2 SASEGT. The CDR3 nucleotides are TGTGCCAGCAGTGGGGGACAGGGGAATCGCTACGAGCAGTACTTC. It is translated as CASSGGQGNRYEQYF.

The J gene is TRBJ2-5, the V gene TRBV30, with 12 bases that match TRBD2. The CDR3 is made up of 18 amino acids. The J segment lost 0 bases and the V segment lost 1 base, leaving 9 bases of the junction unmatched. The germline V gene encodes CDR1 GTSNPN and CDR2 SVGIG (reference sequence). CDR3 in amino acids: CAWSGTSGTRLNQETQYF. The CDR3 nucleotides are TGTGCCTGGAGTGGGACTAGCGGGACTCGCCTTAACCAAGAGACCCAGTACTTC.

J is TRBJ2-3 and V is TRBV11-3, with 8 nucleotides matching TRBD1. The CDR3 covers 16 residues. V lost 6 bases and J lost 3; bases outside the gene matches: 11. Germline CDR1 reads SGHNT; CDR2 reads YENEEA. In nucleotides, the CDR3 is TGTGCCAGCAGTTCGTCGACAGGGGCTAGAACAGATACGCAGTATTTT. Protein sequence: CASSSSTGARTDTQYF.

Only a few counts were recorded for this clone. This CDR3 is CASSERPGGYEQYF. The DNA of the CDR3 is TGTGCCAGCAGTGAGCGACCGGGGGGCTACGAGCAGTACTTC. The rearrangement uses TRBV2 and TRBJ2-7; TRBD2 matches at 7 bases. CDR1 is SNHLY, CDR2 FYNNEI, per germline. This CDR3 contains 14 residues. The ends lost 3 bases at V and 3 bases at J; junction bases unmatched: 5. Using reference TRBV2 and TRBJ2-7 for the parts outside the CDR3, the full variable domain is EPEVTQTPSHQVTQMGQEVILRCVPISNHLYFYWYRQILGQKVEFLVSFYNNEISEKSEIFDDQFSVERPDGSNFTLKIRSTKLEDSAMYFCASSERPGGYEQYFGPGTRLTVT.

This chain joins TRBV18 and TRBJ1-2; maybe TRBD1 (6 bases). Germline V gene sequence: CDR1 KGHSH, CDR2 LQKENI. V was cut by 3 bases and J by 3 bases, with 14 bases left in between. The CDR3 sequence is 15 residues long. Here the CDR3 DNA reads TGTGCCAGCTCACCGAATTCGGCAGGGGACTATGGCTACACCTTC. This encodes CASSPNSAGDYGYTF.

The chain recombines TRBV25-1 with TRBJ2-3; 8 bases match TRBD1. Germline CDR1 is MGHDK and CDR2 is SYGVNS. Trimming at V came to 5 bases and at J to 9 bases, leaving 7 bases not matched to a gene. This CDR3 spans 13 amino acids. In DNA, the CDR3 is TGTGCCAGCAGTCCCCCAGGGGGCAAAACGCAGTATTTT. It specifies CASSPPGGKTQYF.

In its sample, this clone was seen once. The chain links TRBV2 to TRBJ2-2; TRBD1 matches 7 bases. The CDR3 totals 15 residues. The J segment lost 3 bases and the V segment lost 5 bases, leaving 6 bases of the junction unmatched. Germline CDR1 and CDR2: SNHLY and FYNNEI. The CDR3 sequence: CASSLTGTDTGELFF. The CDR3 nucleotides read TGTGCCAGCAGTCTGACAGGGACGGACACCGGGGAGCTGTTTTTT.

This clone was recorded a few times. The CDR3 sequence: CASSAGQAPYGYTF. In nucleotides, the CDR3 is TGTGCCAGCAGTGCTGGACAGGCCCCCTATGGCTACACCTTC. The genes are TRBV6-5 and TRBJ1-2; TRBD1 aligns across 7 bases. The CDR3 runs to 14 residues. J gave up 4 bases and V 5 bases, and 7 bases lay outside the gene matches. CDR1 and CDR2 (germline): MNHEY, SVGAGI.

The CDR3 loop reads CASSPGLVDEQFF. CDR3 sequence (DNA): TGTGCCAGCAGCCCGGGACTTGTTGATGAGCAGTTCTTC. The chain uses TRBV5-6 and TRBJ2-1; the D gene is possibly TRBD2 (6 bases). V was cut by 4 bases and J by 8 bases, with 13 bases left in between. The CDR3 is made up of 13 amino acids. CDR1 is SGHDT, CDR2 YYEEEE, per germline. Drawing the rest from reference TRBV5-6 and TRBJ2-1, the complete variable domain is DAGVTQSPTHLIKTRGQQVTLRCSPKSGHDTVSWYQQALGQGPQFIFQYYEEEERQRGNFPDRFSGHQFPNYSSELNVNALLLGDSALYLCASSPGLVDEQFFGPGTRLTVL.

The CDR3 DNA follows: TGTGCCTGGAGTTCGACAGCTTATACGCCTGCCCAGCATTTT. Protein product: CAWSSTAYTPAQHF. The V gene is TRBV30, the J gene TRBJ1-5; maybe TRBD1 (5 bases). Per the germline V gene, CDR1 is GTSNPN and CDR2 is SVGIG (reference sequence). V was clipped by 2 bases and J by 11 bases, with 19 bases between them. This CDR3 region has 14 residues.

The gene calls are TRBV7-2 and TRBJ2-3; 10 nucleotides agree with TRBD2. J gave up 4 bases and V 6 bases, and 4 bases lay outside the gene matches. Germline CDR1 SGHTA, CDR2 FQGNSA. There are 14 residues in the CDR3. This chain's CDR3 is CASRPGTSADTQYF. The CDR3 region has the DNA TGTGCCAGCAGGCCCGGGACTAGCGCAGATACGCAGTATTTT. The variable domain in full, completed from reference TRBV7-2 and TRBJ2-3, reads GAGVSQSPSNKVTEKGKDVELRCDPISGHTALYWYRQSLGQGLEFLIYFQGNSAPDKSGLPSDRFSAERTGGSVSTLTIQRTQQEDSAVYLCASRPGTSADTQYFGPGTRLTVL.

The chain employs TRBV6-5 and TRBJ1-5, with D possibly being TRBD1 (5 bases). V was pared by 6 bases and J by 7 bases, with 16 bases between. Germline lookup yields CDR1 MNHEY and CDR2 SVGAGI. The CDR3 has 14 residues. Written as DNA, the CDR3 is TGTGCCAGCAGAAAAGGATGGGGGGACCAGCCCCAGCATTTT. This sequence encodes CASRKGWGDQPQHF.

V gene TRBV6-5 combines with J gene TRBJ1-6; the D gene is possibly TRBD1 (6 bases). Germline CDR1 is MNHEY and CDR2 is SVGAGI. The CDR3 contains 15 residues. V was shortened by 5 bases and J by 4 bases, with 12 bases between the two germline ends. The CDR3 coding sequence is TGTGCCAGCAGTCCCCGTGGACAGTATAATTCACCCCTCCACTTT. Its protein is CASSPRGQYNSPLHF.

The table lists this clone with a few counts. V is TRBV18 and J is TRBJ1-1, with 8 nucleotides matching TRBD1. The length of the CDR3 is 13 residues. Germline loops: CDR1 KGHSH, CDR2 LQKENI. V lost 6 bases, J lost 3 bases, and 3 bases stayed unmatched. CDR3 coding DNA: TGTGCCAGCTCTGAACAGGGGGACACTGAAGCTTTCTTT. The encoded protein is CASSEQGDTEAFF.